These 32 T cell receptor beta chains were all obtained from the same sample, sequenced in a study of T cells after yellow fever vaccination. One entry per CDR3 protein results from TCRdb running MiXCR on the 5' RACE reads. The table records approximately 610,000 distinct CDR3 sequences, less than 20% of them present only once. The sample consisted of PBMCs, taken roughly 5 days after the first yellow fever vaccination. These receptors all stem from a man aged 18-30 years who received the YFV17D yellow fever vaccine.

The J gene is TRBJ1-6, the V gene TRBV4-3, with unresolved D. Germline-derived CDR1 and CDR2 are LGHNA and YSLEER. V lost 3 bases and J 10 bases, leaving 10 bases between the germline ends. This CDR3 is 13 amino acids long. For the CDR3, the DNA is TGCGCCAGCAGCCAGGCTCAGTGGTCACCCCTCCACTTT. As protein: CASSQAQWSPLHF.

V usage is TRBV7-3 and J usage is TRBJ2-5; 7 bases fit TRBD2. J gave up 3 bases and V 6 bases, and 10 bases lay outside the gene matches. This CDR3 spans 15 amino acids. CDR1 and CDR2 (germline): SGHTA, FQGTGA. The CDR3 DNA reads TGTGCCAGCAGTTTTGTGGGGGGGGGTGAAGAGACCCAGTACTTC. As protein: CASSFVGGGEETQYF.

This clonotype was counted a few times. The J gene is TRBJ2-7, the V gene TRBV20-1; D could derive from TRBD1 or TRBD2 (6 bases each). The CDR3 sequence is 14 residues long. Germline V gene data show CDR1 as DFQATT and CDR2 as SNEGSKA (reference sequence). Trimming stripped 3 bases from V and 7 bases from J, with 19 bases between. Written as DNA, the CDR3 is TGCAGTGCTAGGGGGGGCGGCCTATCGGGAGAGCAGTACTTC. Encoded protein: CSARGGGLSGEQYF.

The CDR3 protein is CASSLAHEETQYF. As DNA, the CDR3 is TGTGCCAGCAGCTTAGCGCACGAAGAGACCCAGTACTTC. The V and J genes are TRBV11-1 and TRBJ2-5; no firm D call. The CDR3 is 13 amino acids. CDR1 SGHAT and CDR2 FQDESV come from the germline V gene (reference sequence). V was trimmed by 0 bases and J by 3 bases, leaving 5 bases between them.

The chain is built from TRBV5-5 and TRBJ1-1; 8 bases agree with TRBD1. The CDR3 sequence is 15 residues long. Trimming took 1 base from V and 4 from J; bases not matched to a gene: 6. The germline V gene has CDR1 SGHKS and CDR2 YYEKEE (reference sequence). DNA of the CDR3: TGTGCCAGCAGCTTGACAGGGGGGTTTGGCACTGAAGCTTTCTTT. It specifies CASSLTGGFGTEAFF.

The rearrangement uses TRBV3-1 and TRBJ2-7, with D possibly being TRBD1 or TRBD2 (6 bases each). Germline CDR1 is LGHDT and CDR2 is YNNKEL (reference sequence). Trimming left V 2 bases short and J 5 bases short, with 10 bases between. The CDR3 totals 13 residues. This CDR3 is CASSQMGGNEQYV. Written as DNA, the CDR3 is TGTGCCAGCAGCCAAATGGGGGGCAACGAGCAGTACGTC.

This clonotype turned up a few times. J is TRBJ2-3 and V is TRBV20-1; TRBD2 agrees at 10 bases. Germline-derived CDR1 and CDR2 are DFQATT and SNEGSKA (reference sequence). Unmatched junction bases numbered 8, after V lost 2 bases and J lost 0 bases. The CDR3 loop spans 17 amino acids. CDR3 sequence reads: CSARWRLAGESTDTQYF. CDR3 DNA sequence: TGCAGTGCTAGATGGCGCCTAGCGGGAGAAAGCACAGATACGCAGTATTTT.

The chain combines TRBV9 with TRBJ1-2; D gene ambiguous. CDR1 and CDR2 from the germline V gene are SGDLS and YYNGEE. V gave up 0 bases and J gave up 1 base, with 13 bases separating them. This CDR3 is 16 amino acids long. As DNA, the CDR3 is TGTGCCAGCAGCGTAGGCAAGATCACAGTTAACTATGGCTACACCTTC. Protein product: CASSVGKITVNYGYTF.

At least ten counts were recorded for this clonotype. The V gene is TRBV7-6, the J gene TRBJ2-3, with 9 bases that match TRBD1. The CDR3 consists of 18 residues. J lost 5 bases, V lost 1 base, and 13 bases had no gene match. In germline, CDR1 is SGHVS, CDR2 FNYEAQ. The CDR3 here is CASSLGGWGTGSGDTQYF. As DNA, the CDR3 is TGTGCCAGCAGCTTAGGAGGTTGGGGGACAGGGAGTGGAGATACGCAGTATTTT.

In its sample, this clonotype was seen a few times. The chain couples TRBV13 to TRBJ2-7; 7 bases align to TRBD2. The CDR3 contains 14 residues. V gave up 5 bases and J gave up 3 bases; unmatched junction bases: 7. Looked up from germline, CDR1 is PRHDT and CDR2 is FYEKMQ (reference sequence). Here the CDR3 reads CASSKGEGLYEQYF. In nucleotides, the CDR3 is TGTGCCAGCAGCAAAGGGGAGGGTCTCTACGAGCAGTACTTC. The entire variable domain, with the rest obtained from reference TRBV13 and TRBJ2-7, is as follows: AAGVIQSPRHLIKEKRETATLKCYPIPRHDTVYWYQQGPGQDPQFLISFYEKMQSDKGSIPDRFSAQQFSDYHSELNMSSLELGDSALYFCASSKGEGLYEQYFGPGTRLTVT.

This clonotype was observed a handful of times. In nucleotides, the CDR3 is TGCGCCAGCAGCTTGGATCCGCAGGGCCACTACGAGCAGTACTTC. Protein sequence: CASSLDPQGHYEQYF. V gene TRBV5-1 combines with J gene TRBJ2-7; a weak D match, TRBD1 (5 bases). V was cut by 0 bases and J by 3 bases, with 13 bases left in between. Germline loops: CDR1 SGHRS, CDR2 YFSETQ. The CDR3 length is 15 residues.

This clonotype was picked up a small number of times. J is TRBJ2-2 and V is TRBV5-1, with 7 bases fitting TRBD1. V dropped 2 bases and J dropped 3; count of bases not matched to a gene: 1. Germline V CDR1 and CDR2: SGHRS, YFSETQ. The CDR3 has 14 residues. The CDR3 loop is CASSFTGDTGELFF. Here the CDR3 DNA reads TGCGCCAGCAGCTTCACAGGGGACACCGGGGAGCTGTTTTTT.

This clonotype was seen more than once but under ten times. The chain recombines TRBV27 with TRBJ2-7; TRBD1 agrees at 8 bases. V was pared by 9 bases and J by 8 bases, with 15 bases of the junction left unmatched. The CDR3 sequence is 14 residues long. From germline, CDR1 is MNHEY and CDR2 SMNVEV (reference sequence). CDR3: CARRQGKVYTKQYV. CDR3 in DNA: TGTGCCAGACGACAGGGGAAGGTTTATACGAAGCAGTACGTC.

The rearrangement links TRBV10-3 to TRBJ2-1; D not certain. V dropped 8 bases and J dropped 0 bases, with 11 bases sitting between them. The CDR3 has 14 residues. Germline CDR1 and CDR2: ENHRY and SYGVKD. CDR3 bases: TGTGCCATCGCTGAGCTAAGCTCCTACAATGAGCAGTTCTTC. Amino acids: CAIAELSSYNEQFF.

A few counts support this clonotype. CDR3 bases: TGCAGCTTTTCAGGGGGCGCGGTTGGCTACACCTTC. As protein: CSFSGGAVGYTF. V usage is TRBV29-1 and J usage is TRBJ1-2; 8 positions match TRBD1. In germline, CDR1 is SQVTM, CDR2 ANQGSEA. The length of the CDR3 is 12 residues. With V trimmed by 8 bases and J by 7 bases, 9 bases remained unmatched.

The J gene is TRBJ2-5, the V gene TRBV6-2 or TRBV6-3; TRBD2 agrees at 9 bases. V was pared by 6 bases and J by 6 bases, with 14 bases of the junction left unmatched. The CDR3 contains 16 residues. Germline lookup yields CDR1 MNHEY and CDR2 SVGEGT. This CDR3 is CASSPLGLAMRKTQYF. The CDR3 coding sequence is TGTGCCAGCAGCCCCTTAGGACTAGCGATGAGAAAGACCCAGTACTTC.

This chain joins TRBV3-1 and TRBJ2-7, with TRBD1 identical over 8 bases. The CDR3 totals 16 residues. The V and J ends lost 3 bases and 2 bases, in that order; junction bases with no gene match: 9. Germline CDR1 and CDR2: LGHDT and YNNKEL (reference sequence). The CDR3 is CASSQVAGTGTYEQYF. The CDR3 DNA reads as TGTGCCAGCAGCCAGGTAGCCGGGACAGGTACCTACGAGCAGTACTTC.

The chain uses TRBV7-3 and TRBJ2-3; perhaps TRBD2 as D (5 bases). Germline V CDR1 and CDR2: SGHTA, FQGTGA. There are 14 residues in the CDR3. V was pared by 3 bases and J by 5 bases, with 12 bases between. CDR3 sequence: CASSFGGLGDTQYF. In DNA form, the CDR3 reads TGTGCCAGCAGCTTCGGCGGGCTCGGAGATACGCAGTATTTT.

The CDR3 nucleotides are TGTGCCAGCAGCTTAGCCGGGGACAGGGGTATTCTGTTTTTT. Encoded protein: CASSLAGDRGILFF. The V and J genes are TRBV7-7 and TRBJ1-4; 10 bases map to TRBD1. This CDR3 has 14 amino acids. Germline CDR1 and CDR2: SSHAT and FNYEAQ (reference sequence). The V gene end was trimmed by 0 bases and the J gene end by 14 bases; junction bases not matched to a gene: 6.

The chain employs TRBV5-1 and TRBJ1-4; D unresolved. The V end lost 4 bases, the J end lost 5 bases, and 18 bases lay between the germline ends. The CDR3 is 16 residues long. Germline values: CDR1 SGHRS, CDR2 YFSETQ. CDR3 loop: CASSRGPYKRNEKLFF. DNA for the CDR3: TGCGCCAGCAGCCGTGGCCCATACAAGCGCAATGAAAAACTGTTTTTT.

J is TRBJ2-6 and V is TRBV20-1, with D unclear. The CDR3 consists of 16 residues. V lost 1 base to trimming and J lost 2 bases, with 12 bases between them. The V gene's germline CDR1 is DFQATT and CDR2 SNEGSKA (reference sequence). The CDR3 nucleotides read TGCAGTGCTAGAGGGGCAGCCGGGCCTGGGGCCAACGTCCTGACTTTC. Its translation is CSARGAAGPGANVLTF.

The rearrangement links TRBV4-3 to TRBJ2-1; no definite D call. V shed 0 bases and J shed 9 bases, with 15 bases lying between them. The CDR3 spans 15 residues. From germline, CDR1 is LGHNA and CDR2 YSLEER. CDR3 residues: CASSQDRFNWPEQFF. CDR3 DNA sequence: TGCGCCAGCAGCCAAGATCGGTTCAACTGGCCTGAGCAGTTCTTC.

DNA of the CDR3: TGCGCCAGCAGTAACGGATTCCCGATCGGGAATGAAAAACTGTTTTTT. Its protein product is CASSNGFPIGNEKLFF. The chain has TRBV5-1 and TRBJ1-4; D is unclear. Germline assignment: CDR1 SGHRS and CDR2 YFSETQ. CDR3 length: 16 residues. The ends were cut back, 5 bases at V and 5 bases at J, with 19 bases in the middle.

The J gene is TRBJ2-3, the V gene TRBV20-1, with D possibly TRBD2 on 5 matching bases. CDR1 and CDR2 from the germline V gene are DFQATT and SNEGSKA (reference sequence). This CDR3 is 12 amino acids long. V was trimmed by 5 bases and J by 4 bases, leaving 10 bases between them. CDR3 sequence (DNA): TGCAGTGCTTGGGTCGGGGCAGATACGCAGTATTTT. Residues: CSAWVGADTQYF.

J is TRBJ2-1 and V is TRBV6-2 or TRBV6-3; TRBD1 aligns across 8 bases. Trimming cost V 2 bases and J 7 bases; bases outside gene matches: 7. The CDR3 is 15 amino acids. Per the germline V gene, CDR1 is MNHEY and CDR2 is SVGEGT. CDR3 sequence: CASSYGQGASNEQFF. For the CDR3, the DNA is TGTGCCAGCAGTTACGGTCAGGGGGCTTCAAATGAGCAGTTCTTC.

Only a few counts were recorded for this clonotype. V is TRBV19 and J is TRBJ2-2; D is undetermined. The germline gives CDR1 LNHDA, CDR2 SQIVND (reference sequence). V was clipped by 6 bases and J by 5 bases, with 10 bases between them. This CDR3 is 13 amino acids long. CDR3 region: CASSPARTGELFF. CDR3 nucleotides: TGTGCCAGTAGCCCGGCCCGGACCGGGGAGCTGTTTTTT.

This clonotype turned up a few times. Germline is not matched at one junction end, which may reflect a read error. V usage is TRBV7-9 and J usage is TRBJ2-3; D is uncertain. Per the germline V gene, CDR1 is SEHNR and CDR2 is FQNEAQ (reference sequence). This CDR3 contains 14 residues. In DNA form, the CDR3 reads TGTGCCAGCAGCTTAGCAGGCCGACCAGAGACGCAGTATTTT. This translates into CASSLAGRPETQYF.

This clonotype was counted between two and nine times. The rearrangement uses TRBV7-9 and TRBJ1-2, with D possibly being TRBD1 (6 bases). This CDR3 region has 14 residues. V lost 1 base, J lost 8 bases, and 14 bases lay in between. Germline-derived CDR1 and CDR2 are SEHNR and FQNEAQ (reference sequence). In DNA form, the CDR3 reads TGTGCCAGCAGCTTAGTACCGGGGGCACAAGGCTACACCTTC. Its protein product is CASSLVPGAQGYTF.

This clonotype turned up a few times. The chain links TRBV5-5 to TRBJ2-2; D is uncertain. The germline V gene has CDR1 SGHKS and CDR2 YYEKEE (reference sequence). The CDR3 length is 13 residues. Trimming pared 4 bases from V and 7 bases from J, leaving 11 bases between. In DNA form, the CDR3 reads TGTGCCAGCAGCCCGATGGGGATCGGGGAGCTGTTTTTT. This sequence encodes CASSPMGIGELFF.

The rearrangement uses TRBV5-1 and TRBJ2-5; TRBD2 matches at 8 bases. V was clipped by 2 bases and J by 4 bases; unmatched bases: 10. CDR1 and CDR2 (germline): SGHRS, YFSETQ. The CDR3 length is 16 residues. This CDR3 reads CASSFVVAGIRETQYF. The DNA of the CDR3 is TGCGCCAGCAGCTTTGTGGTAGCGGGGATCCGAGAGACCCAGTACTTC. Full variable domain (outside the CDR3, taken from reference TRBV5-1 and TRBJ2-5): KAGVTQTPRYLIKTRGQQVTLSCSPISGHRSVSWYQQTPGQGLQFLFEYFSETQRNKGNFPGRFSGRQFSNSRSEMNVSTLELGDSALYLCASSFVVAGIRETQYFGPGTRLLVL.

This clonotype was detected many times. The rearrangement links TRBV5-1 to TRBJ1-2; the D is unclear. Germline CDR1 is SGHRS and CDR2 is YFSETQ. The V end lost 3 bases, the J end lost 3 bases, and 12 bases lay between the germline ends. The CDR3 runs 14 residues. The CDR3 loop is CASSSGGSDYGYTF. In nucleotides, the CDR3 is TGCGCCAGCAGCTCGGGAGGTTCTGACTATGGCTACACCTTC.

By share, this clonotype counts as medium-sized (0.01 to 0.1%). The CDR3 region is CASRTYSGGARETQYF. The CDR3 DNA is TGTGCCAGCAGGACCTATAGCGGGGGGGCCCGGGAGACCCAGTACTTC. The chain couples TRBV27 to TRBJ2-5, with 11 positions matching TRBD2. The CDR3 is 16 residues long. The germline gives CDR1 MNHEY, CDR2 SMNVEV (reference sequence). Germline trimming cut 6 bases from V and 5 bases from J; bases unmatched to any gene: 11.